What follows is one T cell receptor beta chain and its context. Its antigen is unidentified. The sample originates from a study of shared clonotypes between healthy human individuals. Method: immunoSEQ multiplex PCR; TCRdb's copy keeps in-frame clones and lacks some. This table holds approximately 2.5 million clones, just over 90% found once. Germline V lookup: CDR1 SGHTA, CDR2 FQGNSA. The CDR3 extends over 13 amino acids. Trimming took off 7 bases at V and 1 base at J, with 9 bases between the two ends. Study-wide results and limits: Clonotype sharing across several donors was observed for roughly 5% of naive CD4 clonotypes.

The chain combines TRBV7-2 with TRBJ2-3; D is undetermined. The specimen was naive CD4+ T cells sorted from blood. Regarding subset: CD45RA+ positively selected. This clonotype was obtained from a man younger than 35 in good health. The CDR3 region has the DNA TGTGCCAGCAAGTGGGGTGGCACAGATACGCAGTATTTT. Residues: CASKWGGTDTQYF.